These 2 T cell receptor beta chains were all obtained from the same sample, sequenced in a study of follicular helper T cells after annual influenza vaccination (dated by TCRdb to about 2017). The intended sense of this specimen's time point label: 2015-2016 season, 7 days after influenza vaccination. The method was the immunoSEQ multiplex PCR assay. TCRdb obtained this table from immuneACCESS and retained in-frame rearrangements with V and J assigned. These tables miss some clones; where compared with another copy, unresolved V genes account for less than half of the shortfall, and the remainder is unexplained. This sample gives just over 7,000 clones in total; 75% to 90% of them show up just once. The ten largest clones capture 1.5% to 2% of the sample. The source material was CXCR5+ CD38- circulating T follicular helper cells from blood, sampled 7 days after influenza vaccination. The cell subset or site label of this sample denotes: circulating Tfh, non-naive CD4+CXCR5+PD-1+ (ICOS+CD38+ or ICOS-CD38-). These receptors all come from an adult who received the influenza vaccine.

The V gene is TRBV7-9, the J gene TRBJ1-4, with D possibly being TRBD1 (6 bases). V lost 5 bases and J lost 6, with 13 bases in between. Germline-derived CDR1 and CDR2 are SEHNR and FQNEAQ (reference sequence). This CDR3 spans 14 amino acids. The CDR3 DNA reads as TGTGCCAGCAGCCGAGCAGGGGAATATGAAAAACTGTTTTTT. Its protein product is CASSRAGEYEKLFF.

This rearrangement joins TRBV9 to TRBJ2-2; 8 nucleotides line up with TRBD1. Germline V gene data show CDR1 as SGDLS and CDR2 as YYNGEE. The CDR3 length is 15 residues. With V trimmed by 4 bases and J by 1 base, 3 bases remained unmatched. The CDR3 nucleotides read TGTGCCAGCAGCCCACAGGGGGGGAACACCGGGGAGCTGTTTTTT. The encoded protein is CASSPQGGNTGELFF.